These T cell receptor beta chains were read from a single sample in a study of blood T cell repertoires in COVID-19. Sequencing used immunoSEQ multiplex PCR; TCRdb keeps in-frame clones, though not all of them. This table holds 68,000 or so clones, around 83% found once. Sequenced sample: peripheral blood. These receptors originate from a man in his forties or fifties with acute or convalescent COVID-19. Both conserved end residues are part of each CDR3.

CDR3: CAWKRGARGYTF; V: TRBV30; J: TRBJ1-2
CDR3: CASSPGTTGHQPQHF; V: TRBV18; J: TRBJ1-5
CDR3: CASSEEGQGAPLHF; V: TRBV2; J: TRBJ1-6
CDR3: CASSGSSYNEQFF; V: TRBV10-1; J: TRBJ2-1
CDR3: CASSFEAYTEAFF; V: TRBV27; J: TRBJ1-1
CDR3: CASSQEVAGALGNTGELFF; V: TRBV4-1; J: TRBJ2-2
CDR3: CASSFGQGRYEQYF; V: TRBV5-6; J: TRBJ2-7
CDR3: CASSTEPVGQPQHF; V: TRBV18; J: TRBJ1-5
CDR3: CASSQGREDGSGNTIYF; V: TRBV3-1/TRBV3-2; J: TRBJ1-3
CDR3: CASSKGLTVEQYF; V: TRBV2; J: TRBJ2-7
CDR3: CASSPPGSGVYREQFF; V: TRBV3-1/TRBV3-2; J: TRBJ2-1
CDR3: CASSTQPSSNYGYTF; V: TRBV7-8; J: TRBJ1-2
CDR3: CASSPPGLLREKLFF; V: TRBV7-9; J: TRBJ1-4
CDR3: CATSDFWTGRADTQYF; V: TRBV24-1; J: TRBJ2-3
CDR3: CASSLNYGYTF; V: TRBV19; J: TRBJ1-2
CDR3: CASSLTSSYEQYF; V: TRBV11-2; J: TRBJ2-7
CDR3: CASTYGGTEAFF; V: TRBV5-1; J: TRBJ1-1